A selection of T cell receptor beta chains follows, all from one sample in a study of blood T cell repertoires in COVID-19. Data came from immunoSEQ multiplex PCR; TCRdb stores just in-frame clones and leaves some out. The sample records 220,000 or so clones, roughly 84% being singletons. Sequencing was carried out using peripheral blood. The receptors were gathered from a woman at least 80 years old with acute or convalescent COVID-19. CDR3s leave out the opening cysteine and the closing phenylalanine or tryptophan.

cdr3_length: 14; v_call: TRBV10-1; j_call: TRBJ2-7; cdr3_aa: ASAPYQRLYSYEQY
cdr3_length: 19; v_call: TRBV4-1; j_call: TRBJ2-3; cdr3_aa: ASSQLTPGLAGDLGTDTQY
cdr3_length: 13; v_call: TRBV19; j_call: TRBJ1-4; cdr3_aa: ASSLTGDTNEKLF
cdr3_length: 10; v_call: TRBV19; j_call: TRBJ1-2; cdr3_aa: ASSIPQGGYT
cdr3_length: 16; v_call: TRBV9; j_call: TRBJ2-7; cdr3_aa: ASSVAPGAHFMLGEQY
cdr3_length: 13; v_call: TRBV6-1; j_call: TRBJ1-4; cdr3_aa: ASSENGGVREKLF
cdr3_length: 12; v_call: TRBV9; j_call: TRBJ2-3; cdr3_aa: ASSPLWGGDTQY
cdr3_length: 13; v_call: TRBV5-1; j_call: TRBJ1-2; cdr3_aa: ASSSRTGAGYGYT
cdr3_length: 16; v_call: TRBV15; j_call: TRBJ2-3; cdr3_aa: ATSPPEGGGPRTDTQY
cdr3_length: 12; v_call: TRBV28; j_call: TRBJ2-7; cdr3_aa: ASTRQGLPYEQY
cdr3_length: 11; v_call: TRBV18; j_call: TRBJ2-7; cdr3_aa: ASSPAGGYEQY
cdr3_length: 12; v_call: TRBV28; j_call: TRBJ1-5; cdr3_aa: ASKRTGLRQPQH
cdr3_length: 13; v_call: TRBV7-2; j_call: TRBJ2-3; cdr3_aa: ASSLVSGATDTQY
cdr3_length: 12; v_call: TRBV3-1/TRBV3-2; j_call: TRBJ1-6; cdr3_aa: ASSRGTGSSPLH
cdr3_length: 14; v_call: TRBV10-3; j_call: TRBJ1-3; cdr3_aa: AISHDRGRLGNTIY
cdr3_length: 11; v_call: TRBV6-5; j_call: TRBJ1-2; cdr3_aa: ASSRPGGYGYT
cdr3_length: 15; v_call: TRBV7-2; j_call: TRBJ2-5; cdr3_aa: ASSLGPPSGGQETQY
cdr3_length: 13; v_call: TRBV28; j_call: TRBJ2-2; cdr3_aa: ATIRGRANTGELF
cdr3_length: 13; v_call: TRBV7-3; j_call: TRBJ1-5; cdr3_aa: ASSPDRDNNQPQH
cdr3_length: 11; v_call: TRBV7-2; j_call: TRBJ2-5; cdr3_aa: ASSSPTGETQY
cdr3_length: 11; v_call: TRBV15; j_call: TRBJ1-5; cdr3_aa: ATTTGEVQPQH
cdr3_length: 11; v_call: TRBV7-9; j_call: TRBJ1-1; cdr3_aa: ASSLKTSAEAF
cdr3_length: 11; v_call: TRBV6-5; j_call: TRBJ1-1; cdr3_aa: ASRTFLNTEAF
cdr3_length: 16; v_call: TRBV28; j_call: TRBJ2-7; cdr3_aa: ASSSPAGGKFSPYEQY
cdr3_length: 14; v_call: TRBV7-2; j_call: TRBJ1-2; cdr3_aa: ASSLVGSESNYGYT
cdr3_length: 11; v_call: TRBV12-3/TRBV12-4; j_call: TRBJ1-1; cdr3_aa: ASSSRQGAEAF
cdr3_length: 16; v_call: TRBV6-7; j_call: TRBJ2-7; cdr3_aa: ASSSNKGLLAGLYEQY
cdr3_length: 13; v_call: TRBV7-2; j_call: TRBJ2-5; cdr3_aa: ASSLTSGARETQY
cdr3_length: 15; v_call: TRBV5-1; j_call: TRBJ2-1; cdr3_aa: ASSFDLLAGGSNEQF
cdr3_length: 10; v_call: TRBV3-1/TRBV3-2; j_call: TRBJ2-1; cdr3_aa: ASSPFDNEQF
cdr3_length: 15; v_call: TRBV2; j_call: TRBJ1-2; cdr3_aa: ASSEAGDSYKRDGYT
cdr3_length: 17; v_call: TRBV21-1; j_call: TRBJ2-4; cdr3_aa: ASSKVELAGVGTKNIQY
cdr3_length: 17; v_call: TRBV10-1; j_call: TRBJ2-4; cdr3_aa: ASSGPSQGECEGRNIQY
cdr3_length: 12; v_call: TRBV7-3; j_call: TRBJ2-2; cdr3_aa: ASRTGVNTGELF
cdr3_length: 11; v_call: TRBV27; j_call: TRBJ1-2; cdr3_aa: ASRLRLSDGYT
cdr3_length: 11; v_call: TRBV5-4; j_call: TRBJ2-5; cdr3_aa: ASSPQNQETQY
cdr3_length: 14; v_call: TRBV7-2; j_call: TRBJ2-5; cdr3_aa: ASSLGSARGVETQY
cdr3_length: 12; v_call: TRBV3-1/TRBV3-2; j_call: TRBJ1-4; cdr3_aa: ASSQGRGWEKLF
cdr3_length: 12; v_call: TRBV10-3; j_call: TRBJ2-3; cdr3_aa: AISGGGAEDTQY
cdr3_length: 17; v_call: TRBV6-1; j_call: TRBJ1-2; cdr3_aa: ASSEVGTNRILSHYGYT
cdr3_length: 14; v_call: TRBV11-2; j_call: TRBJ1-1; cdr3_aa: ASGKDRGPLNTEAF
cdr3_length: 12; v_call: TRBV28; j_call: TRBJ1-2; cdr3_aa: ASSLLQGAFGYT
cdr3_length: 11; v_call: TRBV5-1; j_call: TRBJ1-2; cdr3_aa: ASSDTLNYGYT
cdr3_length: 12; v_call: TRBV28; j_call: TRBJ2-7; cdr3_aa: ASRDWDRVGEQY
cdr3_length: 17; v_call: TRBV5-6; j_call: TRBJ2-1; cdr3_aa: ASSSHKYGTAALGNEQF
cdr3_length: 14; v_call: TRBV5-4; j_call: TRBJ1-2; cdr3_aa: ASSPVEARGGYGYT
cdr3_length: 13; v_call: TRBV19; j_call: TRBJ1-1; cdr3_aa: ASSARRDGFGEAF
cdr3_length: 12; v_call: TRBV18; j_call: TRBJ1-3; cdr3_aa: ASSPGAVGDTIY
cdr3_length: 11; v_call: TRBV11-2; j_call: TRBJ1-2; cdr3_aa: ASSLQGTAGYT
cdr3_length: 12; v_call: TRBV7-2; j_call: TRBJ1-5; cdr3_aa: ASSLVPGDQPQH